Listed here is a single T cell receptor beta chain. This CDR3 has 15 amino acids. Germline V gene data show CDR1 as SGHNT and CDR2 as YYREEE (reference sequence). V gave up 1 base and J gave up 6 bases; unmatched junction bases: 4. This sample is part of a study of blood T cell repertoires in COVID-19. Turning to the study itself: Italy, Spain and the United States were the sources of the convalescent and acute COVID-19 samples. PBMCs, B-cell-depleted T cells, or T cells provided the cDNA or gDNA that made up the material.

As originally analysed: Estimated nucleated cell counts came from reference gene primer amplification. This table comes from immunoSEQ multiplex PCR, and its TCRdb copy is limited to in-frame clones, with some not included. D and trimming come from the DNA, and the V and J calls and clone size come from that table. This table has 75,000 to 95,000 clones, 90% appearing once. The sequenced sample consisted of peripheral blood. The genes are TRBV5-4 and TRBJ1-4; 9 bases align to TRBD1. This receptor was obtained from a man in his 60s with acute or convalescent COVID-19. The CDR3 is CASSLHGTGYEKLFF. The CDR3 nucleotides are TGTGCCAGCAGCTTGCACGGGACAGGGTATGAAAAACTGTTTTTT.